This T cell receptor beta chain derives from a study of T cell changes during pregnancy in multiple sclerosis. V trimming: 4 bases; J trimming: 4 bases; junction bases outside the gene matches: 6. Germline V lookup: CDR1 SQVTM, CDR2 ANQGSEA. This CDR3 comprises 13 residues. Assay: immunoSEQ multiplex PCR; the TCRdb copy retains only in-frame clones and omits some. The data hold tens of thousands of clones, with about 90% observed a single time. The chain joins TRBV29-1 to TRBJ1-2, with TRBD1 identical over 7 bases. The sequencing here drew on peripheral blood, taken after pregnancy. This clonotype originated in a female donor in good health, enrolled as a control in a pregnancy study. CDR3 sequence (DNA): TGCAGCGTTGCGGGACAGCTTGGCTATGGCTACACCTTC. This translates into CSVAGQLGYGYTF.